These 22 T cell receptor beta chains share one sample of origin, sequenced in a study of T cells after yellow fever vaccination. TCRdb redid the calling of the 5' RACE reads with MiXCR, one entry per CDR3 protein. The data contain a few hundred thousand distinct CDR3 sequences, 10% to 15% of them singletons. The source was CD4+ T cells sorted from PBMCs, collected 45 days after the yellow fever booster vaccination. These receptors all come from a man under 40 who received the YFV17D yellow fever vaccine.

This clonotype was found a few times. This sequence joins TRBV20-1 and TRBJ1-6, with D maybe TRBD1 (5 bases). CDR3 length equals 15 residues. Trimming removed 3 bases at V and 3 bases at J, with 12 bases between. Per the germline V gene, CDR1 is DFQATT and CDR2 is SNEGSKA (reference sequence). As DNA, the CDR3 is TGCAGTGCTAGTGACGGGGCGATCTATAATTCACCCCTCCACTTT. This gives the protein CSASDGAIYNSPLHF.

V and J are TRBV18 and TRBJ2-5; D unresolved. CDR3 size: 12 residues. V lost 5 bases to trimming and J lost 5 bases, with 9 bases between them. Germline V gene lookup returns CDR1 KGHSH and CDR2 LQKENI. CDR3 amino acids: CASSKVRETQYF. For the CDR3, the DNA is TGTGCCAGCTCAAAGGTTCGGGAGACCCAGTACTTC.

This clonotype has a count of ten or more. This chain connects TRBV29-1 to TRBJ2-6; D uncertain. This CDR3 has 15 amino acids. Trimming shortened V by 7 bases and J by 0 bases, and 13 bases separated the two germline ends. Germline lookup yields CDR1 SQVTM and CDR2 ANQGSEA. CDR3: CSAAAGSSGANVLTF. The CDR3 DNA reads as TGCAGCGCGGCAGCCGGAAGCTCTGGGGCCAACGTCCTGACTTTC.

This clonotype was recorded a few times. The rearrangement joins TRBV11-1 to TRBJ2-2; D is ambiguous. CDR1 and CDR2 (germline): SGHAT, FQDESV (reference sequence). Trimming pared 5 bases from V and 4 bases from J, leaving 11 bases between. CDR3 length: 14 residues. CDR3 DNA: TGTGCCAGCAGCATAAGTCTAGGCACCGGGGAGCTGTTTTTT. This translates into CASSISLGTGELFF.

V is TRBV12-3 or TRBV12-4 and J is TRBJ1-1, with 8 positions matching TRBD1. This CDR3 comprises 13 residues. Germline trimming cut 5 bases from V and 4 bases from J; bases unmatched to any gene: 3. The DNA for the CDR3 is TGTGCCAGCAGTCGACAGGGGAGCACTGAAGCTTTCTTT. Its translation is CASSRQGSTEAFF.

This chain uses TRBV28 with TRBJ2-7; D might be TRBD1 (6 bases). The CDR3 runs to 12 residues. The germline gives CDR1 MDHEN, CDR2 SYDVKM. Trimming took off 5 bases at V and 3 bases at J, with 8 bases between the two ends. The chain's CDR3 is CASSPGHYEQYF. The DNA of the CDR3 is TGTGCCAGCAGTCCGGGACACTACGAGCAGTACTTC. Combining the CDR3 with reference TRBV28 and TRBJ2-7 gives the whole variable domain DVKVTQSSRYLVKRTGEKVFLECVQDMDHENMFWYRQDPGLGLRLIYFSYDVKMKEKGDIPEGYSVSREKKERFSLILESASTNQTSMYLCASSPGHYEQYFGPGTRLTVT.

CDR3 coding DNA: TGTGCCAGCAGCTTTGGGACAGTCTCCTACGAGCAGTACTTC. Protein: CASSFGTVSYEQYF. The V and J genes are TRBV7-9 and TRBJ2-7; 7 bases align to TRBD1. The germline V gene has CDR1 SEHNR and CDR2 FQNEAQ (reference sequence). The CDR3 has 14 residues. J was trimmed by 0 bases and V by 3 bases; bases with no gene match: 2.

This chain joins TRBV5-4 and TRBJ1-1, with D possibly being TRBD1 (5 bases). V lost 4 bases, J lost 6 bases, and 16 bases lay in between. CDR1 is SGHNT, CDR2 YYREEE, per germline (reference sequence). This CDR3 has 14 residues. The CDR3 sequence is CASSTRGDWSEAFF. The CDR3 DNA follows: TGTGCCAGCAGCACCCGGGGGGATTGGTCTGAAGCTTTCTTT.

CDR3 bases: TGTGCCAGCCCGTTGACAGGGAGTTACAATGAGCAGTTCTTC. As protein: CASPLTGSYNEQFF. The chain is built from TRBV28 and TRBJ2-1; 7 nucleotides line up with TRBD1. Germline loops: CDR1 MDHEN, CDR2 SYDVKM. The ends lost 8 bases at V and 4 bases at J; junction bases unmatched: 8. The CDR3 loop spans 14 amino acids. Looking up the rest from reference TRBV28 and TRBJ2-1 gives the full variable domain: DVKVTQSSRYLVKRTGEKVFLECVQDMDHENMFWYRQDPGLGLRLIYFSYDVKMKEKGDIPEGYSVSREKKERFSLILESASTNQTSMYLCASPLTGSYNEQFFGPGTRLTVL.

For this clonotype: A much larger clone differs from this one at a single base, so this may be a read error. The chain uses TRBV7-8 and TRBJ1-5; possibly TRBD1 for D (6 bases). CDR1 SGHVS and CDR2 FQNEAQ come from the germline V gene. Trimming left V 8 bases short and J 0 bases short, with 26 bases between. There are 19 residues in the CDR3. For the CDR3, the DNA is TGTGCCAGCCGCCCGGCCGGGACACCGACCCAATATAGCAATCAGCCCCAGCATTTT. Translation: CASRPAGTPTQYSNQPQHF.

The rearrangement joins TRBV21-1 to TRBJ1-5; TRBD1, the table's D call, lacks a check against the DNA. TRBV21-1 is listed as a pseudogene. This CDR3 comprises 18 residues. CDR3 nucleotides: TGTGCCAGCAGCAAAGTGTACGGGCGCGGATATAGCAATCAGCCCCAGCATTTT. As protein: CASSKVYGRGYSNQPQHF.

This clonotype was detected ten times or more. This sequence joins TRBV5-1 and TRBJ2-5; 14 bases line up with TRBD2. The CDR3 covers 15 residues. Trimming cost V 8 bases and J 4 bases; bases outside gene matches: 7. Per the germline V gene, CDR1 is SGHRS and CDR2 is YFSETQ. In DNA form, the CDR3 reads TGCGCCAGTTGGGCAGGACTAGCGGGAGGAGAGACCCAGTACTTC. Translated, it gives CASWAGLAGGETQYF.

This clonotype appeared a few times. J is TRBJ1-2 and V is TRBV12-3 or TRBV12-4; D gene ambiguous. The CDR3 covers 12 residues. Trimming left V 6 bases short and J 2 bases short, with 7 bases between. The CDR3 DNA reads TGTGCCAGCAGCCCCGGCAACTATGGCTACACCTTC. It codes for CASSPGNYGYTF.

This clonotype turned up a few times. The chain combines TRBV7-3 with TRBJ2-3; D unresolved. The germline CDR1 and CDR2 sequences are SGHTA and FQGTGA. The CDR3 extends over 12 amino acids. The V gene lost 5 bases and the J gene lost 2 bases, with 5 bases spanning the gap. The CDR3 is CASSGYTDTQYF. The CDR3 DNA reads TGTGCCAGCAGCGGTTACACAGATACGCAGTATTTT.

This clonotype was seen a handful of times. The gene calls are TRBV14 and TRBJ2-7, with D possibly being TRBD1 (6 bases). The CDR3 extends over 15 amino acids. Germline CDR1 SGHDN, CDR2 FVKESK. V was shortened by 4 bases and J by 1 base, with 14 bases between the two germline ends. DNA for the CDR3: TGTGCCAGCAGCCCCACAGGGTTGAGATCCTACGAGCAGTACTTC. Translating it yields CASSPTGLRSYEQYF.

The CDR3 sequence: CATSHYNGEQFF. The DNA for the CDR3 is TGTGCCACCAGTCATTATAACGGTGAGCAGTTCTTC. The genes are TRBV24-1 and TRBJ2-1, with D unresolved. This CDR3 has 12 residues. V lost 6 bases, J lost 9 bases, and 11 bases lay in between. Germline assignment: CDR1 KGHDR and CDR2 SFDVKD.

In this sample, this clonotype turned up a few times. In nucleotides, the CDR3 is TGCAGTGCTTCAGGGTCTCGAGGTTACAATGAGCAGTTCTTC. It yields the protein CSASGSRGYNEQFF. The rearrangement links TRBV20-1 to TRBJ2-1, with D possibly being TRBD1 (5 bases). Trimming left V 5 bases short and J 4 bases short, with 15 bases between. This CDR3 is built from 14 residues. CDR1 and CDR2 (germline): DFQATT, SNEGSKA (reference sequence).

In this sample, this clonotype turned up a few times. This chain joins TRBV11-2 and TRBJ2-6; 10 nucleotides align to TRBD2. This CDR3 has 18 amino acids. Trimming removed 7 bases from V and 0 bases from J; junction bases left unmatched: 9. Germline V gene lookup returns CDR1 SGHAT and CDR2 FQNNGV. The CDR3 region is CASTPRLAGSSGANVLTF. The CDR3 nucleotides are TGTGCCAGCACTCCTAGACTAGCGGGCAGCTCTGGGGCCAACGTCCTGACTTTC.

The sample holds many counts of this clonotype. This sequence joins TRBV7-8 and TRBJ2-7, with 8 positions matching TRBD2. The CDR3 sequence is 15 residues long. V lost 1 base, J lost 3 bases, and 5 bases stayed unmatched. The germline gives CDR1 SGHVS, CDR2 FQNEAQ. CDR3 sequence reads: CASSLDLTSVYEQYF. The CDR3, as DNA: TGTGCCAGCAGCTTAGATTTGACTAGCGTCTACGAGCAGTACTTC. The full variable domain, in which reference TRBV7-8 and TRBJ2-7 provide the parts outside the CDR3, is GAGVSQSPRYKVAKRGQDVALRCDPISGHVSLFWYQQALGQGPEFLTYFQNEAQLDKSGLPSDRFFAERPEGSVSTLKIQRTQQEDSAVYLCASSLDLTSVYEQYFGPGTRLTVT.

This clonotype was detected many times. In DNA, the CDR3 is TGTGCCAGCAGCTTTCTGCAGGAGGGCTATGGCTACACCTTC. Amino acids: CASSFLQEGYGYTF. The chain links TRBV7-2 to TRBJ1-2; no firm D call. The CDR3 runs 14 residues. Germline V gene data show CDR1 as SGHTA and CDR2 as FQGNSA. With 3 bases removed from V and 4 bases from J, the gap between germline ends came to 12 bases.

The chain joins TRBV7-2 to TRBJ2-5; D is perhaps TRBD1 or TRBD2 (5 bases each). Germline CDR1 is SGHTA and CDR2 is FQGNSA. The CDR3 has 14 residues. V gave up 5 bases and J gave up 5 bases, with 15 bases separating them. DNA for the CDR3: TGTGCCAGCAGCGGGCCGAGGGGAAGGGAGACCCAGTACTTC. This codes for CASSGPRGRETQYF.

This clonotype came up a few times. In nucleotides, the CDR3 is TGTGCCAGCAGTTTAGACAGGGAGGGAGAGACCCAGTACTTC. It encodes CASSLDREGETQYF. V is TRBV12-3 or TRBV12-4 and J is TRBJ2-5; perhaps TRBD2 as D (7 bases). V lost 1 base, J lost 4 bases, and 10 bases lay in between. This CDR3 is 14 amino acids long.